This TCR beta chain was identified during a study of blood T cell repertoires in COVID-19. At the level of the study: From T cells, B-cell-depleted T cells, or PBMCs came the material, which was cDNA or gDNA.

V shed 4 bases and J 1 base; nucleotides not matched to a gene: 0. CDR3 length: 13 residues. TCRdb's copy holds only in-frame clones and misses some; the assay was immunoSEQ multiplex PCR. The sample contains 55,000 to 65,000 clones, roughly 89% of which appear only once. J is TRBJ1-1 and V is TRBV12-3 or TRBV12-4, with 7 bases identical to TRBD1. The sequence came from a human donor in a cohort sampled during active COVID-19. What was sequenced was peripheral blood. The CDR3 DNA reads TGTGCCAGCAGTTGGGACAGGAACACTGAAGCTTTCTTT. It translates to CASSWDRNTEAFF.